This TCR beta chain derives from a study of technical replicates of blood from a few donors (dated by TCRdb to 2017 to 2019). The method was the immunoSEQ multiplex PCR assay. TCRdb's version of the immuneACCESS table is confined to in-frame rearrangements and falls short of the full clone set. An unresolved V gene accounts for under half of the shortfall where checked; the remainder is of unknown origin. The table for this sample lists under 90,000 clones; around 94% of them were counted only once. The leading ten clones occupy about 0.26% of the sample. Concerning this clone: This receptor's antigen is unknown. No qualities accompany the bases; no much larger clone lies one base away.

The CDR3 covers 12 residues, taking in both the cysteine and the phenylalanine. Only the CDR3 region is kept as DNA, spanning 36 bases read in frame from base 1. V is clipped by 2 bases and J by 6 bases, and the sequence between their germline boundaries is 7 bases long. For CDR1 and CDR2, the germline V gene (reference sequence) lists MNHEY and SMNVEV. The TCR comes from a human donor in good health. Sample: T cells isolated from PBMCs. The chain couples TRBV27 to TRBJ1-2; the D segment could be TRBD1, given 6 matching bases. The CDR3 reads as follows: CASSLPGDGYTF. In nucleotides, the sequence is TGTGCCAGCAGTTTACCAGGGGATGGCTACACCTTC.